These T cell receptor beta chains were read from a single sample in a study of neoadjuvant anti-PD-1 for oral cavity cancer. TCRdb's copy holds only in-frame clones and misses some; the assay was immunoSEQ multiplex PCR. The repertoire has 11,000 to 15,000 clones, more than 65% of them found once; the top ten carry about 2.7%. Sequenced material: PBMCs, taken before nivolumab (anti-PD-1) treatment. The receptor source for this set is a person aged 40-85 years with oral cavity squamous cell carcinoma. Both conserved end residues are part of each CDR3. The order of the fields is V gene, clone size, CDR3 length, D gene, J gene, CDR3 protein, CDR3 DNA. D genes are given only for firm matches. The size entry is marked missing in some rows and otherwise reads once, few, many or a size class.

V gene: TRBV6-1
clone size: NA
CDR3 length: 15
D gene: TRBD1
J gene: TRBJ1-1
CDR3 protein: CASSEGETGFDGAFF
CDR3 DNA: TGTGCCAGCAGTGAAGGAGAGACAGGGTTCGACGGAGCTTTCTTT

V gene: TRBV7-6
clone size: NA
CDR3 length: 13
D gene: NA
J gene: TRBJ2-2
CDR3 protein: CASSLRAPGELFF
CDR3 DNA: TGTGCCAGCAGCTTGCGGGCACCCGGGGAGCTGTTTTTT

V gene: TRBV6-5
clone size: NA
CDR3 length: 11
D gene: NA
J gene: TRBJ1-2
CDR3 protein: CASSSNYGYTF
CDR3 DNA: TGTGCCAGCAGTAGTAACTATGGCTACACCTTC

V gene: TRBV4-2
clone size: NA
CDR3 length: 16
D gene: NA
J gene: TRBJ1-2
CDR3 protein: CASSGGPRNGRYGYTF
CDR3 DNA: TGTGCCAGCAGCGGCGGGCCGCGGAACGGACGCTATGGCTACACCTTC

V gene: TRBV9
clone size: few
CDR3 length: 15
D gene: TRBD1
J gene: TRBJ2-7
CDR3 protein: CASSVEGQGSHEQYF
CDR3 DNA: TGTGCCAGCAGCGTAGAGGGACAGGGGTCCCACGAGCAGTACTTC

V gene: TRBV5-1
clone size: once
CDR3 length: 14
D gene: NA
J gene: TRBJ1-4
CDR3 protein: CASSLEVSPKKLFF
CDR3 DNA: TGCGCCAGCAGCTTGGAGGTATCCCCCAAAAAACTGTTTTTT

V gene: TRBV5-1
clone size: NA
CDR3 length: 14
D gene: NA
J gene: TRBJ1-2
CDR3 protein: CASSPRTVNYGYTF
CDR3 DNA: TGCGCCAGCAGCCCCAGGACAGTTAACTATGGCTACACCTTC

V gene: TRBV27
clone size: NA
CDR3 length: 18
D gene: TRBD1
J gene: TRBJ2-1
CDR3 protein: CASRSLTGRKSSYNEQFF
CDR3 DNA: TGTGCCAGCCGATCGCTGACAGGGCGTAAGAGCTCCTACAATGAGCAGTTCTTC

V gene: TRBV10-3
clone size: NA
CDR3 length: 15
D gene: TRBD1
J gene: TRBJ1-5
CDR3 protein: CAISARDSSNQPQHF
CDR3 DNA: TGTGCCATCAGTGCTAGGGACAGTAGCAATCAGCCCCAGCATTTT

V gene: TRBV5-1
clone size: NA
CDR3 length: 15
D gene: NA
J gene: TRBJ2-5
CDR3 protein: CASSLRGLYQETQYF
CDR3 DNA: TGCGCCAGCAGCCTCAGGGGTCTGTACCAAGAGACCCAGTACTTC

V gene: TRBV27
clone size: NA
CDR3 length: 14
D gene: NA
J gene: TRBJ2-7
CDR3 protein: CASSFFDSSYEQYF
CDR3 DNA: TGTGCCAGCAGTTTCTTTGACAGCTCCTACGAGCAGTACTTC

V gene: TRBV7-9
clone size: once
CDR3 length: 18
D gene: NA
J gene: TRBJ1-5
CDR3 protein: CATSPGGGIWSSNQPQHF
CDR3 DNA: TGTGCCACCTCCCCGGGGGGGGGTATTTGGAGTAGCAATCAGCCCCAGCATTTT

V gene: TRBV10-2
clone size: NA
CDR3 length: 12
D gene: NA
J gene: TRBJ2-3
CDR3 protein: CASRTDSGAQYF
CDR3 DNA: TGCGCCAGCAGAACAGACAGTGGAGCGCAGTATTTT

V gene: TRBV2
clone size: few
CDR3 length: 17
D gene: TRBD2
J gene: TRBJ2-5
CDR3 protein: CASSDRGLARIKETQYF
CDR3 DNA: TGTGCCAGCAGTGATCGGGGACTAGCTAGAATCAAAGAGACCCAGTACTTC

V gene: TRBV6-1
clone size: few
CDR3 length: 18
D gene: TRBD1
J gene: TRBJ1-1
CDR3 protein: CASSGIRTGRLKGTEAFF
CDR3 DNA: TGTGCCAGCAGTGGGATTCGGACAGGGAGGCTTAAGGGCACTGAAGCTTTCTTT

V gene: TRBV4-2
clone size: few
CDR3 length: 14
D gene: NA
J gene: TRBJ2-7
CDR3 protein: CASSQGAGVYEQYF
CDR3 DNA: TGTGCCAGCAGCCAAGGAGCAGGGGTCTACGAGCAGTACTTC

V gene: TRBV5-8
clone size: NA
CDR3 length: 14
D gene: NA
J gene: TRBJ2-1
CDR3 protein: CASSLDHSLNEQFF
CDR3 DNA: TGTGCCAGCAGCTTGGATCACAGCCTTAATGAGCAGTTCTTC

V gene: TRBV2
clone size: NA
CDR3 length: 13
D gene: NA
J gene: TRBJ1-1
CDR3 protein: CASSERWRTEAFF
CDR3 DNA: TGTGCCAGCAGTGAACGGTGGCGCACTGAAGCTTTCTTT

V gene: TRBV19
clone size: few
CDR3 length: 15
D gene: TRBD1
J gene: TRBJ2-7
CDR3 protein: CASSDQGTGSYEQYF
CDR3 DNA: TGTGCCAGTAGTGACCAAGGGACAGGCTCCTACGAGCAGTACTTC

V gene: TRBV6-4
clone size: NA
CDR3 length: 15
D gene: NA
J gene: TRBJ2-3
CDR3 protein: CASSDGGPNTDTQYF
CDR3 DNA: TGTGCCAGCAGTGACGGGGGGCCTAACACAGATACGCAGTATTTT

V gene: TRBV27
clone size: once
CDR3 length: 14
D gene: TRBD2
J gene: TRBJ2-1
CDR3 protein: CASSFTSGRNEQFF
CDR3 DNA: TGTGCCAGCAGTTTTACTAGCGGGAGAAATGAGCAGTTCTTC

V gene: TRBV11-2
clone size: NA
CDR3 length: 14
D gene: NA
J gene: TRBJ2-7
CDR3 protein: CASSLLRGWYEQYF
CDR3 DNA: TGTGCCAGCAGCTTACTCCGGGGTTGGTACGAGCAGTACTTC

V gene: TRBV7-2
clone size: few
CDR3 length: 14
D gene: TRBD1
J gene: TRBJ2-7
CDR3 protein: CASSVTGGPYEQYF
CDR3 DNA: TGTGCCAGCAGCGTGACAGGGGGCCCCTACGAGCAGTACTTC

V gene: TRBV6-1
clone size: few
CDR3 length: 13
D gene: NA
J gene: TRBJ1-1
CDR3 protein: CASREDIHTEAFF
CDR3 DNA: TGTGCCAGCAGAGAGGACATTCACACTGAAGCTTTCTTT

V gene: TRBV6-4
clone size: NA
CDR3 length: 15
D gene: TRBD2
J gene: TRBJ2-3
CDR3 protein: CASSGTSGGADTQYF
CDR3 DNA: TGTGCCAGCAGTGGGACTAGCGGGGGGGCAGATACGCAGTATTTT

V gene: TRBV29-1
clone size: NA
CDR3 length: 12
D gene: NA
J gene: TRBJ1-2
CDR3 protein: CSITQVLYGYTF
CDR3 DNA: TGCAGCATCACACAGGTCCTGTATGGCTACACCTTC

V gene: TRBV2
clone size: NA
CDR3 length: 13
D gene: NA
J gene: TRBJ2-1
CDR3 protein: CASSTTFAAEQFF
CDR3 DNA: TGTGCCAGCAGTACCACGTTCGCGGCTGAGCAGTTCTTC

V gene: TRBV2
clone size: NA
CDR3 length: 13
D gene: NA
J gene: TRBJ2-2
CDR3 protein: CASSARVGGELFF
CDR3 DNA: TGTGCCAGCAGTGCTCGGGTCGGCGGGGAGCTGTTTTTT

V gene: TRBV5-4
clone size: NA
CDR3 length: 13
D gene: NA
J gene: TRBJ2-5
CDR3 protein: CASSLRPEETQYF
CDR3 DNA: TGTGCCAGCAGCTTGAGACCGGAGGAGACCCAGTACTTC

V gene: TRBV11-2
clone size: NA
CDR3 length: 15
D gene: TRBD2
J gene: TRBJ2-5
CDR3 protein: CASSLNRGSGETQYF
CDR3 DNA: TGTGCCAGCAGCTTAAATCGCGGGAGTGGGGAGACCCAGTACTTC

V gene: TRBV10-3
clone size: few
CDR3 length: 13
D gene: NA
J gene: TRBJ1-1
CDR3 protein: CAITKDRNTEAFF
CDR3 DNA: TGTGCCATCACTAAGGACAGGAACACTGAAGCTTTCTTT

V gene: TRBV18
clone size: NA
CDR3 length: 15
D gene: NA
J gene: TRBJ2-3
CDR3 protein: CASSPLVFSTDTQYF
CDR3 DNA: TGTGCCAGCTCACCACTGGTGTTCAGTACAGATACGCAGTATTTT

V gene: TRBV21-1
clone size: few
CDR3 length: 14
D gene: NA
J gene: TRBJ1-1
CDR3 protein: CASSKAPGNTEAFF
CDR3 DNA: TGTGCCAGCAGCAAAGCCCCAGGGAACACTGAAGCTTTCTTT

V gene: TRBV2
clone size: NA
CDR3 length: 16
D gene: TRBD2
J gene: TRBJ2-2
CDR3 protein: CASRRTSGRGTGELFF
CDR3 DNA: TGTGCCAGCAGGCGGACTAGCGGGAGGGGGACCGGGGAGCTGTTTTTT

V gene: TRBV7-8
clone size: NA
CDR3 length: 13
D gene: TRBD1
J gene: TRBJ1-2
CDR3 protein: CASSLGQIYGYTF
CDR3 DNA: TGTGCCAGCAGCTTGGGACAGATCTATGGCTACACCTTC

V gene: TRBV5-4
clone size: NA
CDR3 length: 14
D gene: NA
J gene: TRBJ1-3
CDR3 protein: CASSPNPGGNTIYF
CDR3 DNA: TGTGCCAGCAGCCCCAACCCGGGGGGAAACACCATATATTTT

V gene: TRBV27
clone size: few
CDR3 length: 13
D gene: TRBD1
J gene: TRBJ1-2
CDR3 protein: CASRSTGGYGYTF
CDR3 DNA: TGTGCCAGCAGATCCACAGGGGGCTATGGCTACACCTTC

V gene: TRBV7-9
clone size: NA
CDR3 length: 14
D gene: NA
J gene: TRBJ2-7
CDR3 protein: CASSSRALGNEQYF
CDR3 DNA: TGTGCCAGCAGCTCCCGGGCCCTGGGCAACGAGCAGTACTTC

V gene: TRBV30
clone size: NA
CDR3 length: 13
D gene: NA
J gene: TRBJ1-1
CDR3 protein: CAWKRTPNTEAFF
CDR3 DNA: TGTGCCTGGAAACGGACACCTAACACTGAAGCTTTCTTT

V gene: TRBV5-1
clone size: NA
CDR3 length: 18
D gene: TRBD2
J gene: TRBJ2-7
CDR3 protein: CASSPDGLAGALSYEQYF
CDR3 DNA: TGCGCCAGCAGCCCCGACGGGTTAGCGGGAGCCCTCTCCTACGAGCAGTACTTC

V gene: TRBV4-1
clone size: NA
CDR3 length: 17
D gene: TRBD2
J gene: TRBJ2-5
CDR3 protein: CASSAGVGIRLRETQYF
CDR3 DNA: TGCGCCAGCAGCGCGGGGGTCGGGATCCGGCTAAGGGAGACCCAGTACTTC

V gene: TRBV7-7
clone size: few
CDR3 length: 14
D gene: NA
J gene: TRBJ2-2
CDR3 protein: CASGLGGAGGELFF
CDR3 DNA: TGTGCTAGCGGACTTGGGGGGGCCGGCGGGGAGCTGTTTTTT

V gene: TRBV5-4
clone size: NA
CDR3 length: 16
D gene: NA
J gene: TRBJ1-2
CDR3 protein: CASSSAGALRNYGYTF
CDR3 DNA: TGTGCCAGCAGCTCAGCCGGGGCTCTAAGGAACTATGGCTACACCTTC

V gene: TRBV5-1
clone size: NA
CDR3 length: 15
D gene: NA
J gene: TRBJ1-1
CDR3 protein: CASSVYTDSYTEAFF
CDR3 DNA: TGCGCCAGCAGCGTATACACAGACTCCTACACTGAAGCTTTCTTT

V gene: TRBV4-1
clone size: few
CDR3 length: 17
D gene: NA
J gene: TRBJ1-6
CDR3 protein: CASSQETAGSYNSPLHF
CDR3 DNA: TGCGCCAGCAGCCAAGAGACGGCCGGCTCCTATAATTCACCCCTCCACTTT

V gene: TRBV5-1
clone size: NA
CDR3 length: 14
D gene: TRBD1
J gene: TRBJ2-7
CDR3 protein: CASSVGTGGYEQYF
CDR3 DNA: TGCGCCAGCAGCGTGGGGACAGGGGGGTACGAGCAGTACTTC

V gene: TRBV20-1
clone size: few
CDR3 length: 11
D gene: NA
J gene: TRBJ1-2
CDR3 protein: CSTSRSNGYTF
CDR3 DNA: TGCAGTACGTCCCGAAGTAATGGCTACACCTTC

V gene: TRBV30
clone size: NA
CDR3 length: 14
D gene: NA
J gene: TRBJ1-4
CDR3 protein: CAWSVPGTGEKLFF
CDR3 DNA: TGTGCCTGGAGTGTCCCCGGGACGGGTGAAAAACTGTTTTTT